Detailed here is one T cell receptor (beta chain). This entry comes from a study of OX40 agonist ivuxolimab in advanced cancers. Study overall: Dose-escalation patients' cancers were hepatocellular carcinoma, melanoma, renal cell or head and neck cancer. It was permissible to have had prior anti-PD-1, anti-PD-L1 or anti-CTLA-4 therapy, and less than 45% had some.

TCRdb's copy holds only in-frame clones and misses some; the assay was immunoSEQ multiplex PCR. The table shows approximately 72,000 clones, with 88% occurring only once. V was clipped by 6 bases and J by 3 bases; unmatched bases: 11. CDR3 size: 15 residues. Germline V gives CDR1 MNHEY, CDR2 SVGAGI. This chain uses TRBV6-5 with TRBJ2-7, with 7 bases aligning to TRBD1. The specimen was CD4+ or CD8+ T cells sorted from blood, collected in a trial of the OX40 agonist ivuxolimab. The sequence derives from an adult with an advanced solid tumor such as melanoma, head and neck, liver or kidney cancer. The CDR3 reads CASRASTGTNYEQYF. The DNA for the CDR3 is TGTGCCAGCAGGGCATCGACAGGGACCAACTACGAGCAGTACTTC.